Included here is one T cell receptor (beta chain) sequence, with context. These data come from a study of a mutant IDH1 vaccine in newly diagnosed glioma. Sample time point: baseline, week 1 (first vaccination visit). Regarding treatment: pre-vaccination baseline after standard-of-care therapy. Here immunoSEQ multiplex PCR was the method, and the copy in TCRdb shows in-frame clones only, minus some. This sample yields about 34,000 clones, of which about four fifths are seen a single time; roughly 9% belongs to the top ten. CDR1 and CDR2 from the germline V gene are LGHNA and YSLEER. CDR3 length: 17 residues. Trimming left V 0 bases short and J 6 bases short, with 17 bases between.

The chain combines TRBV4-3 with TRBJ2-2, with D perhaps TRBD2 (5 bases). The clonotype was recovered from a man between 50 and 59 years old with glioma. Some clones in this sample may be carry-over from other donors' samples. Specimen: peripheral blood mononuclear cells (PBMCs), collected from a glioma patient treated with radiotherapy, temozolomide or both. The CDR3 sequence: CASSQDANRDYSGELFF. The CDR3 DNA reads TGCGCCAGCAGCCAAGATGCCAATCGAGACTACTCCGGGGAGCTGTTTTTT.